Reported below is one TCR beta chain. Its matching antigen is unknown. This specimen belongs to a study of T cells in Graves' hyperthyroidism and ophthalmopathy. Diagnostic assessment was based on clinical symptoms, serum thyroxine and TRAb, thyroid ultrasound and orbital computed tomography. Study results and limitations: Peripheral blood also featured most of the thyroid clonotypes expanded above 0.001.

This CDR3 has 14 residues. The germline CDR1 and CDR2 sequences are MNHEY and SMNVEV (reference sequence). Trimming removed 8 bases from V and 4 bases from J; junction bases left unmatched: 6. TCR beta CDR3 regions were amplified from RNA transcripts. The HTBI primer set served for first-round RT-PCR of the TCR CDR3. Via MiXCR, TCRdb re-called the multiplex PCR reads, giving one row per CDR3 protein. Of more than 500,000 distinct CDR3 sequences listed, about 45% are singletons. Sample: peripheral blood or thyroid tissue (not recorded which). The sequence derives from an adult woman with Graves' disease, either hyperthyroidism or ophthalmopathy (not recorded which). J is TRBJ1-5 and V is TRBV27; 9 bases line up with TRBD1. In DNA form, the CDR3 reads TGTGCCAGCTGGCGACAGGGGGAGAATCAGCCCCAGCATTTT. Translated: CASWRQGENQPQHF.